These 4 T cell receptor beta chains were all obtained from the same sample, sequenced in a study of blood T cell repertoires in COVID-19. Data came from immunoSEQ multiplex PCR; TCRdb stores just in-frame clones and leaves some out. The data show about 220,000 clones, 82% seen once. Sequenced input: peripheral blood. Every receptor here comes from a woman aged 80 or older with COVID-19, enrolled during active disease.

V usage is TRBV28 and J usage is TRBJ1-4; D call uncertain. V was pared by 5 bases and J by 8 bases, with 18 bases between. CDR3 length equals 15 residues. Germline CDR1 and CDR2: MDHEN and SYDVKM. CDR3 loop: CASSIYRSRAEKLFF. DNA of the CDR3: TGTGCCAGCAGTATCTACAGATCCCGAGCAGAAAAACTGTTTTTT.

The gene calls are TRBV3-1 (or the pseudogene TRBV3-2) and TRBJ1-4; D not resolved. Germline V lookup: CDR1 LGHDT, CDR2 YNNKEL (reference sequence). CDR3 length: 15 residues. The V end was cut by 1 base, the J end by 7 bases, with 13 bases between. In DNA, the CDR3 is TGTGCCAGCAGCCAAGTCCGCACCCGGGGTGAAAAACTGTTTTTT. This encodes CASSQVRTRGEKLFF.

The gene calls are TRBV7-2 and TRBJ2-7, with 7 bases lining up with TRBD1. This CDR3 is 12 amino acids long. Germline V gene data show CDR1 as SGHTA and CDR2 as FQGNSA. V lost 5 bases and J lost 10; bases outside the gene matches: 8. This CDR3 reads CASSATDRVQYF. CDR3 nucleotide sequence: TGTGCCAGCAGCGCAACTGACAGGGTACAGTACTTC.

The CDR3: CASSPQSSTNEKLFF. Here the CDR3 DNA reads TGTGCCAGCTCACCACAGTCTAGCACTAATGAAAAACTGTTTTTT. The rearrangement links TRBV18 to TRBJ1-4; D is ambiguous. The CDR3 consists of 15 residues. CDR1 and CDR2 (germline): KGHSH, LQKENI. Deletions cut 1 base from V and 2 bases from J, with 8 bases between. The full variable domain, rest sourced from reference TRBV18 and TRBJ1-4, is NAGVMQNPRHLVRRRGQEARLRCSPMKGHSHVYWYRQLPEEGLKFMVYLQKENIIDESGMPKERFSAEFPKEGPSILRIQQVVRGDSAAYFCASSPQSSTNEKLFFGSGTQLSVL.